Shown below are 15 T cell receptor beta chains from a single sample sequenced in a study of blood T cell repertoires in COVID-19. Repertoires were generated with immunoSEQ multiplex PCR, while TCRdb's copy carries only in-frame clones and drops some. Seen here are about 220,000 clones, roughly 90% observed once, and the top ten hold about 14%. Sequencing used PBMCs or T cells enriched from blood (not recorded which). These receptors were taken from a young man who had been exposed to COVID-19.

The rearrangement joins TRBV29-1 to TRBJ2-7; 7 positions match TRBD1. The V segment lost 2 bases and the J segment 4 bases; nucleotides outside the gene matches: 5. Germline V gene data show CDR1 as SQVTM and CDR2 as ANQGSEA. The CDR3 is made up of 13 amino acids. The CDR3 reads CSVETTGRYEQYF. The CDR3 bases are TGCAGCGTTGAAACGACAGGGAGATACGAGCAGTACTTC.

The chain has TRBV2 and TRBJ2-1; 7 positions match TRBD2. Germline V gene lookup returns CDR1 SNHLY and CDR2 FYNNEI. Losses at the gene ends were 7 bases for V and 1 base for J; bases not matched to a gene: 7. The CDR3 is 15 residues long. The DNA for the CDR3 is TGTGCCAGCAAGTACGCGGGGGAGTCCTACAATGAGCAGTTCTTC. Amino acids: CASKYAGESYNEQFF.

This chain connects TRBV1 to TRBJ1-3; TRBD1 is taken as the D call from the table, unchecked against the DNA. TRBV1 counts as a pseudogene. The CDR3 is 17 amino acids. Written as DNA, the CDR3 is TGCACCAGCAGCCATGAGCGTAGGGGGAACTCTGGAAACACCATATATTTT. This translates into CTSSHERRGNSGNTIYF.

This clone was recorded only once. V is TRBV5-4 and J is TRBJ1-1, with D perhaps matching TRBD1 (6 bases). CDR3 length: 11 residues. Germline loops: CDR1 SGHNT, CDR2 YYREEE (reference sequence). The ends were cut back, 5 bases at V and 8 bases at J, with 10 bases in the middle. CDR3 sequence: CASRQGDEAFF. The DNA for the CDR3 is TGTGCCAGCAGACAGGGAGACGAAGCTTTCTTT.

The chain combines TRBV12-3 or TRBV12-4 with TRBJ1-2, with 7 bases that match TRBD1. This CDR3 region has 11 residues. The J segment lost 13 bases and the V segment lost 6 bases, leaving 8 bases of the junction unmatched. As DNA, the CDR3 is TGTGCCAGCAGCCGAGGACAGGCCGGCACCTTC. It encodes CASSRGQAGTF.

The chain links TRBV5-1 to TRBJ2-1, with D tentatively TRBD1 (6 bases). Germline-derived CDR1 and CDR2 are SGHRS and YFSETQ. The CDR3 totals 14 residues. Trimming took 4 bases from V and 0 from J, leaving 8 bases between them. CDR3 region: CASSPDSSYNEQFF. The CDR3 DNA sequence: TGCGCCAGCAGCCCGGACAGCTCCTACAATGAGCAGTTCTTC.

The V call is TRBV5-6, the J call TRBJ2-2; a possible D gene is TRBD2 (5 bases). Trimming left V 3 bases short and J 6 bases short, with 18 bases between. The CDR3 is made up of 16 amino acids. Germline V lookup: CDR1 SGHDT, CDR2 YYEEEE. CDR3 sequence (DNA): TGTGCCAGCAGCTCTCGATTGGGGTACGGGGCCGGGGAGCTGTTTTTT. Translation: CASSSRLGYGAGELFF.

The V gene is TRBV3-1 (or the pseudogene TRBV3-2), the J gene TRBJ2-2; D remains ambiguous. The CDR3 loop spans 14 amino acids. From germline, CDR1 is LGHDT and CDR2 YNNKEL (reference sequence). The V end lost 4 bases, the J end lost 6 bases, and 12 bases lay between the germline ends. The CDR3 nucleotides read TGTGCCAGCAGCCGGATGGCGGAAGCCGGGGAGCTGTTTTTT. Residues: CASSRMAEAGELFF.

The chain's CDR3 is CASSLVGGNGYTF. In DNA form, the CDR3 reads TGTGCCAGCAGTTTAGTAGGGGGTAATGGCTACACCTTC. The chain is built from TRBV27 and TRBJ1-2; tentatively, D is TRBD1 (6 bases). This CDR3 is built from 13 residues. V was cut by 2 bases and J by 6 bases, with 10 bases left in between. CDR1 and CDR2 (germline): MNHEY, SMNVEV (reference sequence).

This clone was counted only a few times. The genes are TRBV25-1 and TRBJ1-2; 11 nucleotides line up with TRBD1. Losses at the gene ends were 4 bases for V and 2 bases for J; bases not matched to a gene: 3. The CDR3 runs to 15 residues. The V gene's germline CDR1 is MGHDK and CDR2 SYGVNS. In DNA, the CDR3 is TGTGCCAGCAGTGGGGGGACAGGGGGGAACTATGGCTACACCTTC. This gives the protein CASSGGTGGNYGYTF.

The genes are TRBV3-1 (or the pseudogene TRBV3-2) and TRBJ1-1; possible D gene TRBD1, 5 bases. The CDR3 contains 16 residues. V was trimmed by 3 bases and J by 6 bases, leaving 20 bases between them. CDR1 and CDR2 from the germline V gene are LGHDT and YNNKEL (reference sequence). CDR3 sequence reads: CASSHSAGGGTPEAFF. For the CDR3, the DNA is TGTGCCAGCAGCCACTCTGCGGGGGGTGGGACGCCTGAAGCTTTCTTT.

The rearrangement joins TRBV27 to TRBJ2-5, with D unclear. Trimming pared 2 bases from V and 3 bases from J, leaving 13 bases between. Germline V CDR1 and CDR2: MNHEY, SMNVEV (reference sequence). The CDR3 consists of 15 residues. CDR3: CASSLNLNIKETQYF. CDR3 in DNA: TGTGCCAGCAGTTTAAACCTAAATATCAAAGAGACCCAGTACTTC.

The V gene is TRBV19, the J gene TRBJ1-1; TRBD1 might be the D (5 bases). CDR1 and CDR2 from the germline V gene are LNHDA and SQIVND (reference sequence). The V gene lost 6 bases and the J gene lost 6 bases, with 20 bases spanning the gap. The CDR3 extends over 15 amino acids. The chain's CDR3 is CASRPHVGEGAEAFF. CDR3 DNA sequence: TGTGCCAGTAGACCCCACGTTGGTGAAGGGGCTGAAGCTTTCTTT.

The V call is TRBV29-1, the J call TRBJ2-7; 9 nucleotides agree with TRBD2. The CDR3 spans 11 residues. V gave up 7 bases and J gave up 6 bases; unmatched junction bases: 4. Germline V gives CDR1 SQVTM, CDR2 ANQGSEA. The CDR3 spells CSGYSGGEQYF. CDR3 bases: TGCAGCGGCTATAGCGGGGGCGAGCAGTACTTC.

The V and J genes are TRBV10-2 and TRBJ2-7; 7 bases map to TRBD1. With V trimmed by 7 bases and J by 1 base, 1 base remained unmatched. Germline assignment: CDR1 WSHSY and CDR2 SAAADI. The CDR3 is made up of 12 amino acids. CDR3 loop: CASKTGSYEQYF. DNA for the CDR3: TGCGCCAGCAAGACAGGGTCCTACGAGCAGTACTTC.